This TCR beta chain appears in the sequencing data of a study of human T cells and chemical hapten exposure. Study results and caveats: Patch test score was positively correlated with the counts of TCRs that had expanded at PT1.

This clonotype was seen many times. The antigen is not known. The time point was: patch test 3, about 24 weeks after DPC sensitization. Stated treatment: therapeutic diphenylcyclopropenone sensitization with weekly scalp DPC. Every donor had alopecia and was 18 to 70 years old; all were suitable for DPC. TCRdb called the RACE reads again in MiXCR, with one record for every CDR3 protein. The sample carries 50,000 to 80,000 distinct CDR3 sequences, roughly 11% recorded once. The material was whole blood, obtained in connection with sensitization to the hapten diphenylcyclopropenone (DPC). The origin of this receptor is a woman aged 25 to 39 with alopecia areata. Some clones in this sample may be carry-over from other donors' samples.

CDR3 nucleotide sequence: TGTGCCAGCATTTCACCGGCCGCGGGCTCACAGGCAGATACGCAGTATTTT. It codes for CASISPAAGSQADTQYF. The V call is TRBV2, the J call TRBJ2-3; the D call may be TRBD1 or TRBD2 (5 bases each). This CDR3 comprises 17 residues. Germline lookup yields CDR1 SNHLY and CDR2 FYNNEI. V was trimmed by 7 bases and J by 4 bases, leaving 24 bases between them.